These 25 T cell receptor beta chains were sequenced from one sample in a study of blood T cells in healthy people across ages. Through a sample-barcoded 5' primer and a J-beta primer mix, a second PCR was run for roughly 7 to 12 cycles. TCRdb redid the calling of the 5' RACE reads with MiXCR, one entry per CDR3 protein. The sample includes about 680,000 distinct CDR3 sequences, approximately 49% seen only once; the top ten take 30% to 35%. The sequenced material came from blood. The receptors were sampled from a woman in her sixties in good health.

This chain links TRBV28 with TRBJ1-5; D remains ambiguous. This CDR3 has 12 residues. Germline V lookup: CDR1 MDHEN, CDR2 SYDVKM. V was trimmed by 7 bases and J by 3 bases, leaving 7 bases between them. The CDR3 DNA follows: TGTGCCAGCACCGAAATCAATCAGCCCCAGCATTTT. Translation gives CASTEINQPQHF. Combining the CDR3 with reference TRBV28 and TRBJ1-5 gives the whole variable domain DVKVTQSSRYLVKRTGEKVFLECVQDMDHENMFWYRQDPGLGLRLIYFSYDVKMKEKGDIPEGYSVSREKKERFSLILESASTNQTSMYLCASTEINQPQHFGDGTRLSIL.

CDR3 nucleotides: TGCGCCAGCAGCCTCGACCAACTCCAAGAGACCCAGTACTTC. This sequence encodes CASSLDQLQETQYF. The chain recombines TRBV5-1 with TRBJ2-5; D remains unclear. This CDR3 has 14 amino acids. Germline V gives CDR1 SGHRS, CDR2 YFSETQ. With 4 bases removed from V and 1 base from J, the gap between germline ends came to 11 bases. The variable domain in full, completed from reference TRBV5-1 and TRBJ2-5, reads KAGVTQTPRYLIKTRGQQVTLSCSPISGHRSVSWYQQTPGQGLQFLFEYFSETQRNKGNFPGRFSGRQFSNSRSEMNVSTLELGDSALYLCASSLDQLQETQYFGPGTRLLVL.

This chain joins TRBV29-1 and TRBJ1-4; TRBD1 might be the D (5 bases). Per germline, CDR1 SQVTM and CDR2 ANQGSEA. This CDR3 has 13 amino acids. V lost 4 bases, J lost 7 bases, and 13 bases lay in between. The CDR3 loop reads CSVGWAGLEKLFF. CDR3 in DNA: TGCAGCGTTGGTTGGGCAGGGCTTGAAAAACTGTTTTTT.

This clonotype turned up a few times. The CDR3 loop reads CASSQKPKGQKETQYF. The CDR3 bases are TGTGCCAGCAGTCAAAAACCTAAGGGACAGAAAGAGACCCAGTACTTC. The chain employs TRBV28 and TRBJ2-5; TRBD1 agrees at 7 bases. This CDR3 is 16 amino acids long. Germline V lookup: CDR1 MDHEN, CDR2 SYDVKM. Trimming took 5 bases from V and 3 from J; bases not matched to a gene: 12.

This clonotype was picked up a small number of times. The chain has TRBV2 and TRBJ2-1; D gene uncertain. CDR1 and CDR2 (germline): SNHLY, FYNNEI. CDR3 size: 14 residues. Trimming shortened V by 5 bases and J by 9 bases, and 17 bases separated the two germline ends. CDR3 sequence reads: CASSQRTPGGEQFF. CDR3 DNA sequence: TGTGCCAGCAGTCAGAGAACCCCCGGCGGTGAGCAGTTCTTC.

The CDR3 bases are TGTGCCAGCAGTTCCCGGGACATTGGGGATGAGCAGTTCTTC. It is translated as CASSSRDIGDEQFF. The chain employs TRBV27 and TRBJ2-1; a possible D gene is TRBD1 (6 bases). Germline V CDR1 and CDR2: MNHEY, SMNVEV (reference sequence). The CDR3 sequence is 14 residues long. The V gene lost 4 bases and the J gene lost 8 bases, with 15 bases spanning the gap.

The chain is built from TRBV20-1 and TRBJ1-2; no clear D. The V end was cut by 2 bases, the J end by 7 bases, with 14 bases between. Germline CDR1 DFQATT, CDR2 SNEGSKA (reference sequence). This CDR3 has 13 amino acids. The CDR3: CSARQQAGFGYTF. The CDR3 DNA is TGCAGTGCTAGACAGCAGGCCGGATTTGGCTACACCTTC.

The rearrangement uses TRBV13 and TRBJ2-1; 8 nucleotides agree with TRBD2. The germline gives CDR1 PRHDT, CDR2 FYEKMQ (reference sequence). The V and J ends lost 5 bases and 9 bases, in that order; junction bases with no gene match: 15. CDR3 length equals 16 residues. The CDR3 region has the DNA TGTGCCAGCAGCCCCCCGGGACCAGCGGGAGCGTTTGAGCAGTTCTTC. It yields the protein CASSPPGPAGAFEQFF.

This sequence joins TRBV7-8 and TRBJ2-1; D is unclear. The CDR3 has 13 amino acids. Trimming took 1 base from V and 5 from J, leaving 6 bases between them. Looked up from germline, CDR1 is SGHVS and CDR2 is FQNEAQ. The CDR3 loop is CASSLGLHNEQFF. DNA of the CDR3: TGTGCCAGCAGCTTAGGGCTCCACAATGAGCAGTTCTTC.

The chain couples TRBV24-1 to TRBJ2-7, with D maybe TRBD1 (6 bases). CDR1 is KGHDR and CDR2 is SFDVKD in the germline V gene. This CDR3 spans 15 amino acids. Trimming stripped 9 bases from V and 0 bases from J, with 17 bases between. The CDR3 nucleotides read TGTGCCACCGCTACTTCAGGGGAGAGCTCCTACGAGCAGTACTTC. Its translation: CATATSGESSYEQYF.

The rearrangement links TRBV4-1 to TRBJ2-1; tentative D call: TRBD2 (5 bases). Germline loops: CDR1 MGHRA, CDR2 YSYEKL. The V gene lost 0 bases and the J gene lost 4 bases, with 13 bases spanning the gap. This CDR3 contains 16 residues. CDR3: CASSQEPTPGYNEQFF. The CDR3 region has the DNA TGCGCCAGCAGCCAAGAACCTACCCCGGGGTACAATGAGCAGTTCTTC.

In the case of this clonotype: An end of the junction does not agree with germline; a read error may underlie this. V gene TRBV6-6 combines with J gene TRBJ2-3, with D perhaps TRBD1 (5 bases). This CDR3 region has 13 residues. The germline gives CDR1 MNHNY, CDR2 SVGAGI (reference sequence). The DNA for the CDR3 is TGTACCAGCAGCTCCACAGGCTTTAGTACGCAGTATTTT. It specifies CTSSSTGFSTQYF.

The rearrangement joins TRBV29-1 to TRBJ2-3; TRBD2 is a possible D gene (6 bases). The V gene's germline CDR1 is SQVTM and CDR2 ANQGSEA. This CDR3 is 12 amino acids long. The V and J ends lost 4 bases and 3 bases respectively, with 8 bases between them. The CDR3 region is CSVGRETDTQYF. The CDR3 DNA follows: TGCAGCGTTGGGAGGGAGACAGATACGCAGTATTTT.

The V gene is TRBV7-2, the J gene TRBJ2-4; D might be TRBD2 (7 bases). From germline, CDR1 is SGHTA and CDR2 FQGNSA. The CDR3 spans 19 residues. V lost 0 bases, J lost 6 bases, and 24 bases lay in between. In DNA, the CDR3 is TGTGCCAGCAGCTTAGCGGAGGTGGGCCAGCGGAGGGGGGGAAACATTCAGTACTTC. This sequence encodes CASSLAEVGQRRGGNIQYF.

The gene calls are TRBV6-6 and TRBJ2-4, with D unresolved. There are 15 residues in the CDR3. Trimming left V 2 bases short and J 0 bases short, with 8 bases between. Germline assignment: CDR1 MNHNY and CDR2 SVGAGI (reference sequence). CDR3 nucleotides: TGTGCCAGCAGTTACGAGGAGCTAGCCAAAAACATTCAGTACTTC. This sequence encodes CASSYEELAKNIQYF.

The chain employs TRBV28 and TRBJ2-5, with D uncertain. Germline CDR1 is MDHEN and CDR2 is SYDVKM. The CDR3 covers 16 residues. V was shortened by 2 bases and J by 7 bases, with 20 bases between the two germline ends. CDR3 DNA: TGTGCCAGCAGTTTAAGTTTAGGACCTTTCACGGGGACCCAGTACTTC. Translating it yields CASSLSLGPFTGTQYF. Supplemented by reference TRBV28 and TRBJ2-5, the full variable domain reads DVKVTQSSRYLVKRTGEKVFLECVQDMDHENMFWYRQDPGLGLRLIYFSYDVKMKEKGDIPEGYSVSREKKERFSLILESASTNQTSMYLCASSLSLGPFTGTQYFGPGTRLLVL.

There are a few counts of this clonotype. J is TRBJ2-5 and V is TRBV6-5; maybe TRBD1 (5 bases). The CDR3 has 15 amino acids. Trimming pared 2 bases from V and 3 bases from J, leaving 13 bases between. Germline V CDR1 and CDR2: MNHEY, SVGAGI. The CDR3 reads CASSYGQGLKETQYF. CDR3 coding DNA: TGTGCCAGCAGTTACGGCCAGGGCCTTAAAGAGACCCAGTACTTC.

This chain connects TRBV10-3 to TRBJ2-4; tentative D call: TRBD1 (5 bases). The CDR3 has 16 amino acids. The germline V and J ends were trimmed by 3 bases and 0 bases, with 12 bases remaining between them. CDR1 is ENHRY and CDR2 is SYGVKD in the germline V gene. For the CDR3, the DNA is TGTGCCATCAGTGATCTCGGACACCAAGCCAAAAACATTCAGTACTTC. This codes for CAISDLGHQAKNIQYF.

CDR3 in amino acids: CASSPRARYNEQFF. CDR3 DNA sequence: TGTGCCAGCAGCCCTCGGGCTCGCTACAATGAGCAGTTCTTC. The chain employs TRBV7-9 and TRBJ2-1; no clear D gene. CDR1 SEHNR and CDR2 FQNEAQ come from the germline V gene (reference sequence). This CDR3 has 14 residues. The V gene lost 5 bases and the J gene lost 3 bases, with 11 bases spanning the gap.

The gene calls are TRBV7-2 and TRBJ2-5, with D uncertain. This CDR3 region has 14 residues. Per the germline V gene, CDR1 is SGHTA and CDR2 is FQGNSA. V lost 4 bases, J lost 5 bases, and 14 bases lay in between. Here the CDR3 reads CASSSSTIRETQYF. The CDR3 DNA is TGTGCCAGCAGCTCCTCGACGATTCGGGAGACCCAGTACTTC.

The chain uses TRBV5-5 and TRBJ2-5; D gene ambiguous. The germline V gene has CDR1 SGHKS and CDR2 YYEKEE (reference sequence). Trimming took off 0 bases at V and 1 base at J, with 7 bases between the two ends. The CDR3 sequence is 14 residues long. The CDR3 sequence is CASSLDVAQETQYF. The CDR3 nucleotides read TGTGCCAGCAGCTTGGATGTAGCCCAAGAGACCCAGTACTTC.

CDR3 nucleotides: TGTGCCAGCAGCCCTGGACAGGCAACTCGGGAAGAGCAGTACTTC. Translating it yields CASSPGQATREEQYF. The chain recombines TRBV7-2 with TRBJ2-7; 7 bases are shared with TRBD1. Looked up from germline, CDR1 is SGHTA and CDR2 is FQGNSA. CDR3 length: 15 residues. Trimming took 5 bases from V and 7 from J; bases not matched to a gene: 14.

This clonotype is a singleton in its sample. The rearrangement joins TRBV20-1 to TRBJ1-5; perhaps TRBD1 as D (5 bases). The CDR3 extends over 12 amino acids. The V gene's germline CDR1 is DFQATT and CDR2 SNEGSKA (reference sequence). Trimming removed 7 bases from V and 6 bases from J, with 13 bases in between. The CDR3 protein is CSVGDPPQPQHF. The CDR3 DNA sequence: TGCAGTGTGGGGGACCCCCCTCAGCCCCAGCATTTT.

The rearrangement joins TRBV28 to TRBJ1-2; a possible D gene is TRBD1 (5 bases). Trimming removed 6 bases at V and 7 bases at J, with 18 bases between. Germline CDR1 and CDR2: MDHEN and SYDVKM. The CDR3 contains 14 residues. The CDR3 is CASSSPQMGLGYTF. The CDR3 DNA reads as TGTGCCAGCAGCTCTCCTCAGATGGGGCTTGGCTACACCTTC.

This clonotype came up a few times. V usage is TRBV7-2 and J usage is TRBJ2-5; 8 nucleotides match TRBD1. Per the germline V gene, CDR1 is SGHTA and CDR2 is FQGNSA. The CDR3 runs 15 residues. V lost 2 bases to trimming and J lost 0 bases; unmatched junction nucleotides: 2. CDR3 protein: CASSLQGAYQETQYF. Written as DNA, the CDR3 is TGTGCCAGCAGCTTACAGGGGGCGTACCAAGAGACCCAGTACTTC.